These 25 T cell receptor beta chains were all obtained from the same sample, sequenced in a study of T cell responses to AZD1222 COVID-19 vaccine (dated by TCRdb to the early 2020s). Libraries were constructed by the immunoSEQ multiplex PCR assay. TCRdb limited this immuneACCESS table to in-frame rearrangements with V and J called. A share of clones is missing; checked studies link under half to unresolved V genes, and the rest is unexplained. Present in this sample are under 90,000 clones, approximately 85% of which were seen just once. Of the sample, more than 9% is held by the ten largest clones. The time point label here, explained by the study, means: about 28 days (+/-7) after the second vaccine dose. The sequencing here drew on peripheral blood, taken 28 days after the second AZD1222 dose. Receptors originate from an adult who received the AZD1222 COVID-19 vaccine.

This clone has just one count. The chain couples TRBV19 to TRBJ2-1, with 9 bases matching TRBD2. Germline V gene data show CDR1 as LNHDA and CDR2 as SQIVND (reference sequence). V was pared by 1 base and J by 7 bases, with 14 bases of the junction left unmatched. This CDR3 comprises 18 residues. The CDR3 DNA sequence: TGTGCCAGTAGTATAGTTCGCGGGGGGGCCACCCGGGGGAATGAGCAGTTCTTC. Amino acid sequence: CASSIVRGGATRGNEQFF.

The chain has TRBV6-5 and TRBJ1-5; D is unclear. Deletions cut 6 bases from V and 0 bases from J, with 12 bases between. The germline CDR1 and CDR2 sequences are MNHEY and SVGAGI. CDR3 length: 15 residues. DNA of the CDR3: TGTGCCAGCAGGTCCCAGTCGTATAGCAATCAGCCCCAGCATTTT. It yields the protein CASRSQSYSNQPQHF.

The chain links TRBV4-1 to TRBJ2-1, with D perhaps TRBD1 (6 bases). This CDR3 has 20 residues. Germline V gene sequence: CDR1 MGHRA, CDR2 YSYEKL. V lost 3 bases, J lost 0 bases, and 24 bases lay in between. CDR3 sequence (DNA): TGCGCCAGCAGCCAGGGGTCCCTACAGGGTTCGCCTAGCTCCTACAATGAGCAGTTCTTC. It yields the protein CASSQGSLQGSPSSYNEQFF.

The chain has TRBV5-1 and TRBJ1-1; D unresolved. Germline-derived CDR1 and CDR2 are SGHRS and YFSETQ. V was trimmed by 5 bases and J by 0 bases, leaving 14 bases between them. The CDR3 is made up of 15 amino acids. CDR3: CASSLETRLNTEAFF. The CDR3 nucleotides read TGCGCCAGCAGTCTAGAGACTCGGTTGAACACTGAAGCTTTCTTT.

V gene TRBV27 combines with J gene TRBJ2-3, with D possibly being TRBD1 or TRBD2 (5 bases each). CDR3 length equals 14 residues. Germline CDR1 reads MNHEY; CDR2 reads SMNVEV (reference sequence). V dropped 7 bases and J dropped 2 bases, with 13 bases sitting between them. CDR3 residues: CASTPGRNTDTQYF. For the CDR3, the DNA is TGTGCCAGCACACCGGGGCGCAACACAGATACGCAGTATTTT.

V usage is TRBV9 and J usage is TRBJ2-2, with D tentatively TRBD2 (5 bases). The V gene lost 7 bases and the J gene lost 2 bases, with 12 bases spanning the gap. Germline V gene sequence: CDR1 SGDLS, CDR2 YYNGEE. This CDR3 is built from 14 residues. The CDR3 here is CASGEFLNTGELFF. DNA of the CDR3: TGTGCCAGCGGGGAGTTTCTTAACACCGGGGAGCTGTTTTTT.

This clone was observed a single time. The V gene is TRBV6-5, the J gene TRBJ1-5; D is unresolved. From germline, CDR1 is MNHEY and CDR2 SVGAGI. Trimming stripped 5 bases from V and 0 bases from J, with 8 bases between. This CDR3 spans 14 amino acids. CDR3 sequence (DNA): TGTGCCAGCAGTAGTACCCCTAGCAATCAGCCCCAGCATTTT. Its translation: CASSSTPSNQPQHF.

J is TRBJ2-7 and V is TRBV7-3; TRBD1 matches 10 bases. Germline trimming cut 2 bases from V and 0 bases from J; bases unmatched to any gene: 1. Germline V CDR1 and CDR2: SGHTA, FQGTGA. This CDR3 contains 15 residues. The CDR3 bases are TGTGCCAGCAGCTTAGGGACAGGGGTCTCCTACGAGCAGTACTTC. Residues: CASSLGTGVSYEQYF.

This chain uses TRBV3-1 (or the pseudogene TRBV3-2) with TRBJ2-1; 7 nucleotides line up with TRBD2. CDR1 is LGHDT and CDR2 is YNNKEL in the germline V gene (reference sequence). V was pared by 2 bases and J by 9 bases, with 7 bases of the junction left unmatched. CDR3 length: 14 amino acids. CDR3 amino acids: CASSQQTSAGEQFF. The CDR3 DNA reads as TGTGCCAGCAGCCAACAAACTAGCGCGGGTGAGCAGTTCTTC.

This sequence joins TRBV29-1 and TRBJ1-1; 9 bases match TRBD1. The length of the CDR3 is 13 residues. The V gene's germline CDR1 is SQVTM and CDR2 ANQGSEA. V was pared by 3 bases and J by 7 bases, with 6 bases of the junction left unmatched. Written as DNA, the CDR3 is TGCAGCGTTGAGAACAGGGGGCAAGGTGAAGCTTTCTTT. Protein: CSVENRGQGEAFF.

The CDR3 nucleotides read TGTGCCAGCAGTTTGTGGGGGGTGAACGCGAACACTGAAGCTTTCTTT. This sequence encodes CASSLWGVNANTEAFF. This rearrangement joins TRBV28 to TRBJ1-1, with D possibly being TRBD1 (5 bases). Trimming removed 3 bases at V and 1 base at J, with 15 bases between. The CDR3 loop spans 16 amino acids. The germline V gene encodes CDR1 MDHEN and CDR2 SYDVKM.

The J gene is TRBJ2-7, the V gene TRBV18; 7 bases agree with TRBD1. Germline V gene data show CDR1 as KGHSH and CDR2 as LQKENI. The CDR3 spans 14 residues. The V segment lost 0 bases and the J segment 1 base; nucleotides outside the gene matches: 0. Written as DNA, the CDR3 is TGTGCCAGCTCACCACCGGGACAGTCCTACGAGCAGTACTTC. Protein sequence: CASSPPGQSYEQYF.

The V gene is TRBV6-5, the J gene TRBJ2-5, with TRBD1 matching over 7 bases. The CDR3 has 13 amino acids. CDR1 and CDR2 (germline): MNHEY, SVGAGI. V dropped 5 bases and J dropped 5; count of bases not matched to a gene: 5. This CDR3 is CASSKQGMETQYF. The CDR3 nucleotides are TGTGCCAGCAGTAAACAGGGGATGGAGACCCAGTACTTC.

The chain has TRBV4-2 and TRBJ2-7; D is unclear. Trimming pared 4 bases from V and 3 bases from J, leaving 13 bases between. CDR1 is LGHNA and CDR2 is YNFKEQ in the germline V gene. The CDR3 totals 14 residues. The CDR3 sequence is CASSPQYPHYEQYF. CDR3 DNA: TGTGCCAGCAGCCCGCAGTACCCCCACTACGAGCAGTACTTC.

The gene calls are TRBV5-6 and TRBJ1-1; 10 bases are a match to TRBD1. J was trimmed by 4 bases and V by 2 bases; bases with no gene match: 8. CDR3 length: 16 residues. Germline CDR1 SGHDT, CDR2 YYEEEE. The CDR3 region is CASSLDRGPWGTEAFF. The CDR3 nucleotides read TGTGCCAGCAGCTTAGACAGGGGGCCATGGGGCACTGAAGCTTTCTTT.

CDR3 DNA sequence: TGTGCCAGCACCCTTCAAGGGGGCGGCCAGCCCCAGCATTTT. This translates into CASTLQGGGQPQHF. The chain couples TRBV2 to TRBJ1-5; 7 bases fit TRBD1. V dropped 7 bases and J dropped 7; count of bases not matched to a gene: 10. CDR3 length: 14 amino acids. Germline lookup yields CDR1 SNHLY and CDR2 FYNNEI. The full variable domain, completed using reference TRBV2 and TRBJ1-5, is EPEVTQTPSHQVTQMGQEVILRCVPISNHLYFYWYRQILGQKVEFLVSFYNNEISEKSEIFDDQFSVERPDGSNFTLKIRSTKLEDSAMYFCASTLQGGGQPQHFGDGTRLSIL.

V is TRBV18 and J is TRBJ2-7, with TRBD1 matching over 8 bases. Germline CDR1 KGHSH, CDR2 LQKENI. J was trimmed by 2 bases and V by 0 bases; bases with no gene match: 6. This CDR3 is 16 amino acids long. CDR3 protein: CASSPPTGTGAYEQYF. CDR3 nucleotides: TGTGCCAGCTCACCACCAACCGGGACAGGAGCCTACGAGCAGTACTTC.

This rearrangement joins TRBV5-5 to TRBJ2-7; D is possibly TRBD2 (6 bases). Trimming took off 1 base at V and 2 bases at J, with 10 bases between the two ends. The CDR3 runs to 14 residues. CDR1 is SGHKS, CDR2 YYEKEE, per germline (reference sequence). The CDR3 DNA follows: TGTGCCAGCAGCTTGTACGGGGGAACCTACGAGCAGTACTTC. Translation: CASSLYGGTYEQYF. Using reference TRBV5-5 and TRBJ2-7 for the parts outside the CDR3, the full variable domain is DAGVTQSPTHLIKTRGQQVTLRCSPISGHKSVSWYQQVLGQGPQFIFQYYEKEERGRGNFPDRFSARQFPNYSSELNVNALLLGDSALYLCASSLYGGTYEQYFGPGTRLTVT.

This clone was recorded only once. The chain links TRBV25-1 to TRBJ2-7; possible D gene TRBD1, 5 bases. This CDR3 has 11 amino acids. V dropped 11 bases and J dropped 2 bases, with 10 bases sitting between them. Germline lookup yields CDR1 MGHDK and CDR2 SYGVNS. The DNA of the CDR3 is TGTGCCTCTGGACAAACCTACGAGCAGTACTTC. This gives the protein CASGQTYEQYF.

The chain is built from TRBV13 and TRBJ1-6; TRBD1 matches 7 bases. After removal of 3 bases from V and 6 bases from J, the junction contained 8 bases not matched to a gene. Germline CDR1 and CDR2: PRHDT and FYEKMQ (reference sequence). The CDR3 totals 16 residues. Written as DNA, the CDR3 is TGTGCCAGCAGCTTCAGGGGGAGTCTGAGTAATTCACCCCTCCACTTT. This encodes CASSFRGSLSNSPLHF.

This clone was counted a few times. The chain couples TRBV6-5 to TRBJ2-2, with no clear D. V gave up 0 bases and J gave up 1 base, with 6 bases separating them. Per the germline V gene, CDR1 is MNHEY and CDR2 is SVGAGI. The CDR3 sequence is 15 residues long. The CDR3 DNA is TGTGCCAGCAGTTACTCGTTCCTGAACACCGGGGAGCTGTTTTTT. Translated, it gives CASSYSFLNTGELFF.

This clone was seen only once. The J gene is TRBJ1-5, the V gene TRBV11-2, with a tentative D call TRBD1 (5 bases). The CDR3 has 14 residues. Germline V gives CDR1 SGHAT, CDR2 FQNNGV. V lost 3 bases, J lost 3 bases, and 9 bases lay in between. The CDR3 protein is CASSFAGLNQPQHF. In nucleotides, the CDR3 is TGTGCCAGCAGCTTTGCAGGGCTCAATCAGCCCCAGCATTTT.

This clone was seen a handful of times. The V and J genes are TRBV29-1 and TRBJ1-1, with D maybe TRBD1 (6 bases). The V gene lost 4 bases and the J gene lost 0 bases, with 15 bases spanning the gap. In germline, CDR1 is SQVTM, CDR2 ANQGSEA. The CDR3 covers 15 residues. CDR3 nucleotide sequence: TGCAGCGTTGGCTCGGTGGGGGCCATGAACACTGAAGCTTTCTTT. Translation: CSVGSVGAMNTEAFF.

The rearrangement joins TRBV27 to TRBJ1-2, with 7 nucleotides matching TRBD1. J lost 4 bases, V lost 5 bases, and 10 bases had no gene match. This CDR3 is 15 amino acids long. Germline V gene sequence: CDR1 MNHEY, CDR2 SMNVEV (reference sequence). For the CDR3, the DNA is TGTGCCAGCAGTACGGCCCGGGACAGCCTCTATGGCTACACCTTC. Its translation: CASSTARDSLYGYTF.

In DNA, the CDR3 is TGTGCCAGCAGCGACGGGACAGGACGATCCTACAATGAGCAGTTCTTC. Encoded protein: CASSDGTGRSYNEQFF. V and J are TRBV5-6 and TRBJ2-1; the match to TRBD1 covers 8 bases. V shed 4 bases and J 1 base; nucleotides not matched to a gene: 7. CDR1 SGHDT and CDR2 YYEEEE come from the germline V gene. The length of the CDR3 is 16 residues.